These T cell receptor beta chains were read from a single sample in a study of blood T cell repertoires in COVID-19. Here immunoSEQ multiplex PCR was the method, and the copy in TCRdb shows in-frame clones only, minus some. Of about 87,000 clones in the sample, over 70% were seen once. The sequencing sample was made of peripheral blood. All receptors derive from a woman in her forties or fifties with acute or convalescent COVID-19. CDR3s include the opening cysteine and the closing phenylalanine or tryptophan. The D gene is left open where the match is weak. Clone size is given for some rows only: seen once, a few or many times, or a class if the clone is expanded.

clone_size	v_call	j_call	d_call	cdr3_aa	cdr3_nt
.	TRBV7-6	TRBJ2-1	.	CASSLVQNSYNEQFF	TGTGCCAGCAGCTTAGTCCAGAACTCCTACAATGAGCAGTTCTTC
.	TRBV6-1	TRBJ1-3	.	CASSESVPGNTIYF	TGTGCCAGCAGTGAATCGGTCCCTGGAAACACCATATATTTT
.	TRBV30	TRBJ1-1	TRBD1	CAWVGQGFWATEAFF	TGTGCCTGGGTGGGACAGGGTTTTTGGGCCACTGAAGCTTTCTTT
.	TRBV5-1	TRBJ2-3	TRBD2	CASSWSGANTDTQYF	TGCGCCAGCAGCTGGAGCGGGGCCAACACAGATACGCAGTATTTT
.	TRBV7-9	TRBJ2-2	.	CASSLARSAGELFF	TGTGCCAGCAGCTTAGCGAGGAGTGCCGGGGAGCTGTTTTTT
.	TRBV29-1	TRBJ1-1	.	CSVERVLGGVNTEAFF	TGCAGCGTTGAAAGGGTATTGGGGGGGGTGAACACTGAAGCTTTCTTT
once	TRBV6-6	TRBJ2-3	TRBD2	CASTLGTSVSDTQYF	TGTGCCAGCACTCTCGGGACTAGCGTTTCAGATACGCAGTATTTT
.	TRBV30	TRBJ1-2	TRBD1	CARRSAGGDRGYTF	TGTGCCCGGAGATCTGCAGGGGGCGATCGCGGCTACACCTTC
.	TRBV2	TRBJ1-6	.	CASSDGVNLHSPLHF	TGTGCCAGCAGTGACGGGGTGAATTTACACTCACCCCTCCACTTT
.	TRBV28	TRBJ2-1	TRBD2	CASSFPSGLVYNEQFF	TGTGCCAGCAGTTTCCCCTCGGGACTAGTCTACAATGAGCAGTTCTTC
.	TRBV15	TRBJ2-2	.	CATSERTGNTGELFF	TGTGCCACCAGCGAGAGAACGGGGAACACCGGGGAGCTGTTTTTT
.	TRBV28	TRBJ2-1	.	CASQTYSDEQFF	TGTGCCAGTCAGACATATTCGGATGAGCAGTTCTTC
.	TRBV5-6	TRBJ1-1	.	CASSLVSNTEAFF	TGTGCCAGCAGCTTGGTCTCGAACACTGAAGCTTTCTTT
.	TRBV9	TRBJ1-5	.	CASSPPGDNQPQHF	TGTGCCAGCAGCCCCCCAGGGGACAATCAGCCCCAGCATTTT
.	TRBV10-2	TRBJ1-3	.	CASSVGRGNTIYF	TGCGCCAGCAGTGTCGGACGGGGGAACACCATATATTTT
.	TRBV29-1	TRBJ2-5	TRBD2	CSALGLAAYQETQYF	TGCAGCGCCTTGGGCCTAGCGGCGTACCAAGAGACCCAGTACTTC
.	TRBV12-2	TRBJ2-7	.	CASRAGGSGDYEQYF	TGTGCAAGTCGCGCCGGCGGTAGCGGGGACTACGAGCAGTACTTC
.	TRBV4-3	TRBJ1-2	TRBD1	CASSHQQGAAVYTF	TGCGCCAGCAGCCATCAGCAGGGGGCCGCTGTCTACACCTTC
.	TRBV7-2	TRBJ1-2	.	CASSLSRPGDGYTF	TGTGCCAGCAGCCTCAGCCGCCCAGGCGATGGCTACACCTTC
.	TRBV27	TRBJ2-5	.	CASSSRYTETQYF	TGTGCCAGCAGTTCTAGATATACCGAGACCCAGTACTTC
.	TRBV28	TRBJ1-5	.	CASSYGGNQPQHF	TGTGCCAGCAGTTACGGAGGAAATCAGCCCCAGCATTTT
.	TRBV4-2	TRBJ2-2	.	CASSQDRGGVGELFF	TGTGCCAGCAGCCAAGATCGGGGCGGGGTCGGGGAGCTGTTTTTT
.	TRBV9	TRBJ1-3	TRBD1	CASSPQGTGGGNTIYF	TGTGCCAGCAGCCCCCAGGGGACAGGAGGTGGAAACACCATATATTTT
few	TRBV18	TRBJ1-1	.	CASSRRREVDTEAFF	TGTGCCAGCTCGCGCCGCAGGGAGGTGGACACTGAAGCTTTCTTT
.	TRBV10-3	TRBJ1-5	TRBD1	CAISVGTDSNQPQHF	TGTGCCATCAGTGTTGGGACAGATAGCAATCAGCCCCAGCATTTT
.	TRBV20-1	TRBJ2-1	.	CSPAGNEQFF	TGCAGTCCCGCCGGCAATGAGCAGTTCTTC
once	TRBV6-6	TRBJ1-1	.	CAIARGNTEAFF	TGTGCCATCGCCCGGGGGAACACTGAAGCTTTCTTT
.	TRBV3-1/TRBV3-2	TRBJ1-1	.	CASSQARRATEAFF	TGTGCCAGCAGCCAAGCGAGGAGGGCCACTGAAGCTTTCTTT
once	TRBV28	TRBJ1-1	.	CASKRGVHAGNTEAFF	TGTGCCAGCAAGCGGGGGGTTCACGCGGGGAACACTGAAGCTTTCTTT
.	TRBV28	TRBJ1-1	.	CASSLSGGNTEAFF	TGTGCCAGCAGTTTATCCGGGGGGAACACTGAAGCTTTCTTT
.	TRBV18	TRBJ1-1	.	CASSPVAGLGNTEAFF	TGTGCCAGCTCACCGGTCGCAGGGCTCGGTAACACTGAAGCTTTCTTT
.	TRBV18	TRBJ1-3	TRBD1	CASSLGPGGENTIYF	TGTGCCAGCTCACTCGGACCAGGGGGCGAGAACACCATATATTTT
.	TRBV6-1	TRBJ2-7	.	CASSEDGGGRPYEQYF	TGTGCCAGCAGTGAGGATGGCGGGGGCCGACCCTACGAGCAGTACTTC
once	TRBV4-2	TRBJ1-1	.	CASSQGQGNTEAFF	TGTGCCAGCAGCCAGGGGCAGGGGAACACTGAAGCTTTCTTT
.	TRBV7-8	TRBJ1-3	TRBD1	CASSIWTGGSSGNTIYF	TGTGCCAGCAGCATTTGGACAGGCGGGTCCTCTGGAAACACCATATATTTT
few	TRBV10-3	TRBJ1-1	TRBD1	CATKDRAGTEAFF	TGTGCCACTAAGGACAGGGCCGGCACTGAAGCTTTCTTT
.	TRBV11-2	TRBJ2-1	TRBD2	CASSSLGLAADEQFF	TGTGCCAGCAGCTCACTGGGACTAGCAGCCGATGAGCAGTTCTTC
few	TRBV3-1/TRBV3-2	TRBJ2-6	.	CASSQMVGSGANVLTF	TGTGCCAGCAGCCAAATGGTCGGTTCTGGGGCCAACGTCCTGACTTTC
.	TRBV4-1	TRBJ1-5	TRBD1	CASSRHRGESNQPQHF	TGCGCCAGCAGCCGACACAGGGGTGAGAGCAATCAGCCCCAGCATTTT
.	TRBV4-1	TRBJ1-4	.	CASSRPGQAREKLFF	TGCGCCAGCAGCCGACCCGGCCAGGCTCGTGAAAAACTGTTTTTT
.	TRBV9	TRBJ1-1	.	CASSLGQSMNTEAFF	TGTGCCAGCAGCCTCGGACAGAGCATGAACACTGAAGCTTTCTTT
.	TRBV2	TRBJ2-7	TRBD1	CASSDVGQGAYEQYF	TGTGCCAGCAGTGACGTGGGGCAGGGGGCTTACGAGCAGTACTTC
few	TRBV30	TRBJ1-2	TRBD1	CAYSTGSFGDYGYTF	TGTGCCTACTCGACAGGGTCCTTTGGGGACTATGGCTACACCTTC
.	TRBV25-1	TRBJ2-7	TRBD2	CASRWGGSYEQYF	TGTGCCAGCCGGTGGGGGGGCTCCTACGAGCAGTACTTC
few	TRBV13	TRBJ1-1	.	CASSLAVTEAFF	TGTGCCAGCAGCTTAGCAGTCACTGAAGCTTTCTTT
.	TRBV29-1	TRBJ1-5	.	CSVSGGAGNQPQHF	TGCAGCGTTAGTGGGGGCGCGGGCAATCAGCCCCAGCATTTT
.	TRBV4-1	TRBJ2-6	.	CASSETGLGANVLTF	TGCGCCAGCAGCGAAACAGGGCTAGGGGCCAACGTCCTGACTTTC
.	TRBV11-2	TRBJ2-7	TRBD2	CASSLEMTAGDEQYF	TGTGCCAGCAGCTTAGAGATGACAGCGGGGGACGAGCAGTACTTC
.	TRBV6-2/TRBV6-3	TRBJ1-1	.	CASSYSLRAFF	TGTGCCAGCAGTTACTCTTTGCGGGCTTTCTTT
.	TRBV5-6	TRBJ2-7	TRBD1	CASSLVQGVPYEQYF	TGTGCCAGCAGCTTGGTGCAGGGGGTCCCCTACGAGCAGTACTTC
.	TRBV27	TRBJ1-6	TRBD1	CASGRDRINSPLHF	TGTGCCAGCGGACGGGACAGGATAAATTCACCCCTCCACTTT
once	TRBV11-2	TRBJ2-1	.	CASSQRAGRGNNEQFF	TGTGCCAGCAGCCAACGTGCGGGTCGAGGCAACAATGAGCAGTTCTTC
.	TRBV5-6	TRBJ1-2	.	CASGSQNYGYTF	TGTGCCAGCGGTTCGCAGAACTATGGCTACACCTTC
.	TRBV7-2	TRBJ2-1	.	CASRPFRGNNEQFF	TGTGCCAGCAGGCCGTTTCGCGGTAACAATGAGCAGTTCTTC
.	TRBV13	TRBJ1-6	.	CASSSSGFPGNSPLHF	TGTGCCAGCAGCTCCTCCGGGTTTCCTGGTAATTCACCCCTCCACTTT
few	TRBV5-1	TRBJ2-2	.	CASSLYVGTGELFF	TGCGCCAGCAGCCTTTATGTCGGGACCGGGGAGCTGTTTTTT
.	TRBV2	TRBJ2-2	.	CASSPGLANTGELFF	TGTGCCAGCAGCCCGGGACTGGCGAACACCGGGGAGCTGTTTTTT
once	TRBV28	TRBJ1-2	.	CAVREDFYGYTF	TGTGCCGTAAGGGAGGATTTCTATGGCTACACCTTC
.	TRBV15	TRBJ1-1	TRBD1	CATSRDLGTANTEAFF	TGTGCCACCAGCAGAGATTTGGGGACAGCGAACACTGAAGCTTTCTTT